This record concerns one TCR beta chain sequence. The junction had 15 bases not matched to a gene; V was cut back by 3 bases and J by 6 bases. The CDR3 loop spans 17 amino acids. Germline CDR1 and CDR2: LGHNA and YNFKEQ. How the authors handled the data: Scientists estimated how many nucleated cells there were by amplifying reference gene primers. This table comes from immunoSEQ multiplex PCR, and its TCRdb copy is limited to in-frame clones, with some not included. The V and J calls and the clone size are those of that table, but D and trimming were determined from the DNA. The data show 200,000 to 250,000 clones, over 70% seen once. Participants were aged about 18 to 90 years, lived in under 25 US areas, and enrolled virtually. Participants in the exposed group had met a COVID-19 case in the 2 weeks before joining the study. This sample was included in a study of blood T cell repertoires in COVID-19. Study at large: T cells, B-cell-depleted T cells, or PBMCs provided the cDNA or gDNA that served as material.

The specimen sequenced was PBMCs or T cells enriched from blood (not recorded which). The genes are TRBV4-2 and TRBJ1-2, with 8 bases matching TRBD1. This TCR came from a woman in her 30s who had been exposed to COVID-19. CDR3 in amino acids: CASSHNPEDRGLNGYTF. The CDR3, as DNA: TGTGCCAGCAGCCACAACCCTGAAGACAGGGGCCTGAATGGCTACACCTTC.